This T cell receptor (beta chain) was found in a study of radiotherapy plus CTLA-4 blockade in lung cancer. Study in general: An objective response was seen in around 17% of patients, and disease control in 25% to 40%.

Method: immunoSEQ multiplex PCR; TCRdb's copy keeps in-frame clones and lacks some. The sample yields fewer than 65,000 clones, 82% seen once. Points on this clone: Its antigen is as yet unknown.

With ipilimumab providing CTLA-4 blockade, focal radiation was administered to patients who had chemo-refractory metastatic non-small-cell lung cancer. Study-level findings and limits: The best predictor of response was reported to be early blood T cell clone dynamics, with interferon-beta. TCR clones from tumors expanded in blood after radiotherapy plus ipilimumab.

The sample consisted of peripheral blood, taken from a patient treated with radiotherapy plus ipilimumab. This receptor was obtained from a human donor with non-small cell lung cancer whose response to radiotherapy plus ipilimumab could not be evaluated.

CDR3 residues: CASSQRSTGGYTF. CDR3 sequence (DNA): TGTGCCAGCAGCCAGCGTTCGACGGGTGGCTACACCTTC. The chain is built from TRBV14 and TRBJ1-2, with D uncertain. Germline V CDR1 and CDR2: SGHDN, FVKESK. The CDR3 runs 13 residues. V was clipped by 3 bases and J by 7 bases, with 12 bases between them.